This is a list of T cell receptor beta chains from one sample in a study of blood T cell repertoires in COVID-19. Assay: immunoSEQ multiplex PCR; the TCRdb copy retains only in-frame clones and omits some. Among hundreds of thousands of clones, 83% were seen once, and the ten largest hold 3.5% to 4%. Sequenced sample: PBMCs or T cells enriched from blood (not recorded which). These receptors came from a woman aged 40 to 55 who had been exposed to COVID-19. The CDR3 runs from the conserved cysteine through the conserved F or W. A D gene is named only where the DNA matches it firmly. Some rows mark clone size as missing; the rest say once, few, many or name a class of expanded clone.

abundance: -
v_gene: TRBV5-1
d_gene: TRBD1
j_gene: TRBJ2-2
CDR3nt: TGCGCCAGCAGCTTGGCCGACAGGGGGCTCAACACCGGGGAGCTGTTTTTT
CDR3aa: CASSLADRGLNTGELFF

abundance: -
v_gene: TRBV3-1/TRBV3-2
d_gene: TRBD1
j_gene: TRBJ1-1
CDR3nt: TGTGCCAGCAGTCGGGGACAGGGACAGAACACTGAAGCTTTCTTT
CDR3aa: CASSRGQGQNTEAFF

abundance: -
v_gene: TRBV7-8
d_gene: -
j_gene: TRBJ2-3
CDR3nt: TGTGCCAGCAGCCCTAAAAAACAGGAGTGGGCAGATACGCAGTATTTT
CDR3aa: CASSPKKQEWADTQYF

abundance: -
v_gene: TRBV15
d_gene: -
j_gene: TRBJ1-6
CDR3nt: TGTGCCACCAGCAGAGGGCAGGGGAAGAATTCACCCCTCCACTTT
CDR3aa: CATSRGQGKNSPLHF

abundance: -
v_gene: TRBV5-1
d_gene: TRBD2
j_gene: TRBJ2-3
CDR3nt: TGCGCCAGCAGGGCTAGCGGGGGGAACACAGATACGCAGTATTTT
CDR3aa: CASRASGGNTDTQYF

abundance: -
v_gene: TRBV10-1
d_gene: -
j_gene: TRBJ1-6
CDR3nt: TGCGCCAGCAGTGACCCACCGTCAGGACCCCTCCACTTT
CDR3aa: CASSDPPSGPLHF

abundance: -
v_gene: TRBV2
d_gene: TRBD1
j_gene: TRBJ1-4
CDR3nt: TGTGCCAGCAGTTTAACGACAGGGGGTGCGACTAATGAAAAACTGTTTTTT
CDR3aa: CASSLTTGGATNEKLFF

abundance: -
v_gene: TRBV14
d_gene: -
j_gene: TRBJ2-2
CDR3nt: TGTGCCAGCAGTCCCACAGGACGGCTAACGAACACCGGGGAGCTGTTTTTT
CDR3aa: CASSPTGRLTNTGELFF

abundance: -
v_gene: TRBV4-1
d_gene: TRBD1
j_gene: TRBJ2-3
CDR3nt: TGCGCCAGCAGCTCACGGACAGGGGTCTTCCCCTCGAACACAGATACGCAGTATTTT
CDR3aa: CASSSRTGVFPSNTDTQYF

abundance: -
v_gene: TRBV6-5
d_gene: -
j_gene: TRBJ1-1
CDR3nt: TGTGCCAGCTCTACCGAAGAGGGGAACACTGAAGCTTTCTTT
CDR3aa: CASSTEEGNTEAFF

abundance: -
v_gene: TRBV19
d_gene: TRBD1
j_gene: TRBJ2-2
CDR3nt: TGTGCCAGTAGTATGCGGGACAGGGGGTACACCGGGGAGCTGTTTTTT
CDR3aa: CASSMRDRGYTGELFF

abundance: -
v_gene: TRBV7-2
d_gene: -
j_gene: TRBJ1-1
CDR3nt: TGTGCCGTCGGTGGGGCGAACACTGAAGCTTTCTTT
CDR3aa: CAVGGANTEAFF

abundance: -
v_gene: TRBV4-3
d_gene: -
j_gene: TRBJ1-1
CDR3nt: TGCGCCAGCAGCCCTACAGTTATGAACACTGAAGCTTTCTTT
CDR3aa: CASSPTVMNTEAFF

abundance: -
v_gene: TRBV5-1
d_gene: -
j_gene: TRBJ2-3
CDR3nt: TGCGCCAGCAGCTTATCGGGGAACGGGGCAGATACGCAGTATTTT
CDR3aa: CASSLSGNGADTQYF

abundance: -
v_gene: TRBV10-3
d_gene: TRBD1
j_gene: TRBJ1-5
CDR3nt: TGTGCCATCAGTACAGGGGCCAATCAGCCCCAGCATTTT
CDR3aa: CAISTGANQPQHF

abundance: once
v_gene: TRBV7-2
d_gene: -
j_gene: TRBJ1-1
CDR3nt: TGTGCCAGCAGCTCCAACAGGGTGAACACTGAAGCTTTCTTT
CDR3aa: CASSSNRVNTEAFF

abundance: -
v_gene: TRBV15
d_gene: TRBD2
j_gene: TRBJ2-5
CDR3nt: TGTGCCACCAGCAGAGGGGGGGGATATCAAGAGACCCAGTACTTC
CDR3aa: CATSRGGGYQETQYF

abundance: few
v_gene: TRBV5-1
d_gene: TRBD2
j_gene: TRBJ2-1
CDR3nt: TGCGCCAGCAGCTTGATAGCGGGGGCATACAATGAGCAGTTCTTC
CDR3aa: CASSLIAGAYNEQFF

abundance: -
v_gene: TRBV11-3
d_gene: -
j_gene: TRBJ2-1
CDR3nt: TGTGCCAGCAGCCTCGGGTTGACCGGTGAGCAGTTCTTC
CDR3aa: CASSLGLTGEQFF

abundance: -
v_gene: TRBV28
d_gene: TRBD1
j_gene: TRBJ1-3
CDR3nt: TGTGCCAGCAGCTTACCCCCGGGACAGGGAAACACCATATATTTT
CDR3aa: CASSLPPGQGNTIYF

abundance: -
v_gene: TRBV18
d_gene: TRBD2
j_gene: TRBJ2-5
CDR3nt: TGTGCCAGCTCACGGACGACTAGCGGGGGGAGAGAGACCCAGTACTTC
CDR3aa: CASSRTTSGGRETQYF

abundance: -
v_gene: TRBV5-5
d_gene: -
j_gene: TRBJ1-2
CDR3nt: TGTGCCAGCAGCTTAGCTGGACACGCAGGGGCTTATGGCTACACCTTC
CDR3aa: CASSLAGHAGAYGYTF

abundance: -
v_gene: TRBV5-1
d_gene: TRBD1
j_gene: TRBJ2-2
CDR3nt: TGCGCCAGCAGCTTAACAGGGGCCCTACTGAACACCGGGGAGCTGTTTTTT
CDR3aa: CASSLTGALLNTGELFF

abundance: -
v_gene: TRBV5-1
d_gene: TRBD1
j_gene: TRBJ1-2
CDR3nt: TGCGCCAGCAGCAAAAGCGGACAGGCAGGAGATGGCTACACCTTC
CDR3aa: CASSKSGQAGDGYTF

abundance: -
v_gene: TRBV7-2
d_gene: -
j_gene: TRBJ1-6
CDR3nt: TGTGCCAGCAGCTTAGAGTGGGCAGGATCACCCCTCCACTTT
CDR3aa: CASSLEWAGSPLHF

abundance: -
v_gene: TRBV28
d_gene: -
j_gene: TRBJ1-2
CDR3nt: TGTGCCAGCAGTTTTAGGGGTTCAACCGCATATGGCTACACCTTC
CDR3aa: CASSFRGSTAYGYTF

abundance: -
v_gene: TRBV28
d_gene: -
j_gene: TRBJ1-3
CDR3nt: TGTGCCAGCAGCTACCTCGGGGTTGGGGCTGGAAACACCATATATTTT
CDR3aa: CASSYLGVGAGNTIYF